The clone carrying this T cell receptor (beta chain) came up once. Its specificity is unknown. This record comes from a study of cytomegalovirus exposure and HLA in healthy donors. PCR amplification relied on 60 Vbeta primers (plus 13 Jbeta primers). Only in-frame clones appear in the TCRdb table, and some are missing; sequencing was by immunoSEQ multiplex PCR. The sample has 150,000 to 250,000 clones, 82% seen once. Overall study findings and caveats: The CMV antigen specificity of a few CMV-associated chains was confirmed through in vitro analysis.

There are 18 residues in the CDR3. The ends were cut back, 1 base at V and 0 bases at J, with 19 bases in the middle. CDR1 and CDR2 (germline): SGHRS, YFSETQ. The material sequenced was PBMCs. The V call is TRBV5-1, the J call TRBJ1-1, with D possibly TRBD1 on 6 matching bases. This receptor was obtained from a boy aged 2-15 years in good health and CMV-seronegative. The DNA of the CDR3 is TGCGCCAGCAGCTTGTGGGGGCTGGGGGAACCCATGAACACTGAAGCTTTCTTT. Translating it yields CASSLWGLGEPMNTEAFF.